This T cell receptor beta chain was captured by sequencing in a study of cytomegalovirus exposure and HLA in healthy donors. Points from the study as a whole: Researchers reported from a later analysis that most CMV-associated TCR beta chains appeared HLA-restricted. Later analysis associated a missense DCLRE1C variant with TCR beta V- and J-gene trimming. The HLA-A and HLA-B alleles of most subjects were reportedly predicted accurately from TCR beta sequences.

Trimming took off 4 bases at V and 3 bases at J, with 18 bases between the two ends. The germline V gene encodes CDR1 MNHNS and CDR2 SASEGT. The CDR3 is 16 amino acids. In the PCR, 60 Vbeta and 13 Jbeta primers were used. Repertoires were generated with immunoSEQ multiplex PCR, while TCRdb's copy carries only in-frame clones and drops some. The table records 110,000 to 150,000 clones, roughly 82% of them present only once. Healthy bone marrow donors made up the cohort. A remark on this clone: Its antigen is currently unknown.

The sample was PBMCs. This TCR was sampled from a man aged 25 to 40 in good health and CMV-seronegative. The chain couples TRBV6-1 to TRBJ2-5, with TRBD1 as a possible D gene (6 bases). DNA for the CDR3: TGTGCCAGCAGTGTCTATCAGGGGAGAGGGGAAGAGACCCAGTACTTC. Translation: CASSVYQGRGEETQYF.